This passage covers 32 T cell receptor beta chains from one sample sequenced in a study of cytomegalovirus exposure and HLA in healthy donors. 13 Jbeta primers and 60 Vbeta primers were used for the PCR. Method: immunoSEQ multiplex PCR; TCRdb's copy keeps in-frame clones and lacks some. The sample contains nearly 80,000 clones, 79% of which appear only once. The sample was PBMCs. The origin of the receptors is a woman aged 40 to 50 in good health and CMV-seropositive.

The gene calls are TRBV7-2 and TRBJ2-7; 9 bases line up with TRBD2. The germline V gene has CDR1 SGHTA and CDR2 FQGNSA. With V trimmed by 5 bases and J by 3 bases, 5 bases remained unmatched. This CDR3 comprises 14 residues. Here the CDR3 DNA reads TGTGCCAGCAGCACCACTAGCGGGTTCTACGAGCAGTACTTC. Its translation: CASSTTSGFYEQYF.

This clone was detected a few times. J is TRBJ2-7 and V is TRBV5-1; D may be TRBD2 (6 bases). CDR1 and CDR2 from the germline V gene are SGHRS and YFSETQ. Trimming removed 5 bases at V and 3 bases at J, with 12 bases between. The CDR3 totals 13 residues. The CDR3: CASRVGSFYEQYF. CDR3 in DNA: TGCGCCAGCAGAGTCGGGAGCTTCTACGAGCAGTACTTC.

This chain joins TRBV27 and TRBJ1-6; D gene uncertain. Germline lookup yields CDR1 MNHEY and CDR2 SMNVEV (reference sequence). The CDR3 covers 15 residues. Trimming pared 5 bases from V and 0 bases from J, leaving 8 bases between. In DNA, the CDR3 is TGTGCCAGCAGTCAAAGCCTCTCCTATAATTCACCCCTCCACTTT. This sequence encodes CASSQSLSYNSPLHF.

This chain joins TRBV9 and TRBJ1-5, with D perhaps matching TRBD1 (5 bases). Germline CDR1 and CDR2: SGDLS and YYNGEE. CDR3 size: 15 residues. Trimming removed 0 bases from V and 2 bases from J, with 9 bases in between. The CDR3 protein is CASSVGGGGNQPQHF. The CDR3 nucleotides are TGTGCCAGCAGCGTAGGGGGCGGCGGCAATCAGCCCCAGCATTTT. The variable domain in full, with the rest retrieved from reference TRBV9 and TRBJ1-5, is DSGVTQTPKHLITATGQRVTLRCSPRSGDLSVYWYQQSLDQGLQFLIQYYNGEERAKGNILERFSAQQFPDLHSELNLSSLELGDSALYFCASSVGGGGNQPQHFGDGTRLSIL.

This sequence joins TRBV5-1 and TRBJ2-1; 15 nucleotides agree with TRBD2. Germline V gene lookup returns CDR1 SGHRS and CDR2 YFSETQ. V lost 3 bases to trimming and J lost 8 bases; unmatched junction nucleotides: 12. This CDR3 region has 18 residues. The DNA for the CDR3 is TGCGCCAGCAGCTCCCGGACTAGCGGGAGGGTTAGGGACCATGAGCAGTTCTTC. It codes for CASSSRTSGRVRDHEQFF.

The chain recombines TRBV30 with TRBJ1-2; D not certain. The CDR3 runs 11 residues. Trimming removed 0 bases from V and 6 bases from J, with 5 bases in between. Germline-derived CDR1 and CDR2 are GTSNPN and SVGIG (reference sequence). CDR3 coding DNA: TGTGCCTGGAGTGTACTCGATGGCTACACCTTC. Its translation is CAWSVLDGYTF.

This sequence joins TRBV30 and TRBJ2-7; D may be TRBD2 (5 bases). Per germline, CDR1 GTSNPN and CDR2 SVGIG (reference sequence). The length of the CDR3 is 14 residues. The V and J ends lost 2 bases and 3 bases respectively, with 14 bases between them. The CDR3 is CAWSLTRGIYEQYF. The CDR3 bases are TGTGCCTGGAGTCTGACGAGAGGGATCTACGAGCAGTACTTC.

This chain links TRBV30 with TRBJ1-2, with 7 bases lining up with TRBD1. J was trimmed by 5 bases and V by 2 bases; bases with no gene match: 5. Germline V gene sequence: CDR1 GTSNPN, CDR2 SVGIG (reference sequence). This CDR3 is 13 amino acids long. The DNA of the CDR3 is TGTGCCTGGAGTCCAGGGGGGATATATGGCTACACCTTC. Protein product: CAWSPGGIYGYTF.

The CDR3 sequence: CASSSTDSFIQYF. Written as DNA, the CDR3 is TGTGCCAGCAGTTCCACGGACAGTTTTATTCAGTACTTC. The rearrangement links TRBV6-5 to TRBJ2-4, with a tentative D call TRBD1 (6 bases). Germline V gene lookup returns CDR1 MNHEY and CDR2 SVGAGI. The CDR3 runs 13 residues. V gave up 4 bases and J gave up 10 bases, with 14 bases separating them.

The chain uses TRBV5-1 and TRBJ1-4; 9 bases map to TRBD1. This CDR3 spans 16 amino acids. Trimming took 3 bases from V and 2 from J; bases not matched to a gene: 5. CDR1 and CDR2 from the germline V gene are SGHRS and YFSETQ. CDR3 DNA sequence: TGCGCCAGCAGCTCCGGGACAGGGCCCACTAATGAAAAACTGTTTTTT. Amino acid sequence: CASSSGTGPTNEKLFF.

The chain employs TRBV5-6 and TRBJ2-7, with a tentative D call TRBD1 (5 bases). The CDR3 has 12 residues. Germline V gene data show CDR1 as SGHDT and CDR2 as YYEEEE. Trimming cost V 3 bases and J 4 bases, with 8 bases left between them. CDR3 residues: CASSWGKYEQYF. The CDR3 nucleotides read TGTGCCAGCAGCTGGGGCAAATACGAGCAGTACTTC. The full variable domain, in which reference TRBV5-6 and TRBJ2-7 provide the parts outside the CDR3, is DAGVTQSPTHLIKTRGQQVTLRCSPKSGHDTVSWYQQALGQGPQFIFQYYEEEERQRGNFPDRFSGHQFPNYSSELNVNALLLGDSALYLCASSWGKYEQYFGPGTRLTVT.

This clone is a singleton in its sample. The genes are TRBV11-1 and TRBJ2-3, with 8 bases identical to TRBD2. The CDR3 consists of 16 residues. V gave up 1 base and J gave up 2 bases; unmatched junction bases: 5. Germline lookup yields CDR1 SGHAT and CDR2 FQDESV (reference sequence). The chain's CDR3 is CASSLEIAGITDTQYF. The CDR3 bases are TGTGCCAGCAGCTTAGAAATAGCGGGGATCACAGATACGCAGTATTTT.

CDR3 nucleotides: TGTGCCAGCAGTGTGGGCAGAGATAGCAATCAGCCCCAGCATTTT. It is translated as CASSVGRDSNQPQHF. V usage is TRBV2 and J usage is TRBJ1-5; D not resolved. The CDR3 is made up of 15 amino acids. V dropped 4 bases and J dropped 0 bases, with 10 bases sitting between them. Germline-derived CDR1 and CDR2 are SNHLY and FYNNEI.

The chain is built from TRBV6-1 and TRBJ2-1, with 7 bases fitting TRBD2. This CDR3 region has 16 residues. The germline CDR1 and CDR2 sequences are MNHNS and SASEGT. With 2 bases clipped from V and 7 bases from J, the junction kept 11 bases outside the gene matches. The CDR3 nucleotides are TGTGCCAGCAGTGAAACAGCTAGCGGCCGAGGAAATGAGCAGTTCTTC. This translates into CASSETASGRGNEQFF.

This chain connects TRBV30 to TRBJ2-2; a possible D gene is TRBD2 (5 bases). V was shortened by 0 bases and J by 6 bases, with 11 bases between the two germline ends. CDR3 length: 14 amino acids. Germline values: CDR1 GTSNPN, CDR2 SVGIG (reference sequence). CDR3 protein: CAWSVVAGAGELFF. In nucleotides, the CDR3 is TGTGCCTGGAGTGTAGTGGCGGGTGCCGGGGAGCTGTTTTTT.

This clone occurred a few times. V is TRBV27 and J is TRBJ1-4; D is unresolved. Per the germline V gene, CDR1 is MNHEY and CDR2 is SMNVEV (reference sequence). The CDR3 is made up of 13 amino acids. V lost 2 bases and J lost 1, with 2 bases in between. The CDR3, as DNA: TGTGCCAGCAGTTTACTAACTAATGAAAAACTGTTTTTT. It is translated as CASSLLTNEKLFF.

The chain links TRBV2 to TRBJ1-6, with TRBD1 identical over 7 bases. J was trimmed by 7 bases and V by 3 bases; bases with no gene match: 6. CDR1 and CDR2 (germline): SNHLY, FYNNEI. This CDR3 is built from 15 residues. The CDR3 nucleotides are TGTGCCAGCAGTGATCGACAGGGATCCAATTCACCCCTCCACTTT. Translating it yields CASSDRQGSNSPLHF.

The V and J genes are TRBV4-2 and TRBJ2-4; maybe TRBD2 (5 bases). CDR1 LGHNA and CDR2 YNFKEQ come from the germline V gene. The ends were cut back, 1 base at V and 3 bases at J, with 22 bases in the middle. This CDR3 has 19 amino acids. CDR3: CASSQAPVRGGVGKNIQYF. The CDR3 DNA is TGTGCCAGCAGCCAAGCCCCCGTCCGGGGTGGGGTGGGCAAAAACATTCAGTACTTC.

This clone has only one observation. This chain links TRBV7-2 with TRBJ1-1; the D gene is possibly TRBD1 (6 bases). The germline CDR1 and CDR2 sequences are SGHTA and FQGNSA. This CDR3 region has 16 residues. V was clipped by 1 base and J by 5 bases, with 17 bases between them. CDR3 in DNA: TGTGCCAGCAGCTTAGTAGCTCAACAGGGTAGGACTGAAGCTTTCTTT. It translates to CASSLVAQQGRTEAFF.

There are a few counts of this clone. The chain joins TRBV28 to TRBJ1-1; 9 bases are a match to TRBD1. The CDR3 length is 13 residues. Germline CDR1 is MDHEN and CDR2 is SYDVKM. Trimming removed 6 bases from V and 8 bases from J; junction bases left unmatched: 7. The CDR3 DNA reads as TGTGCCAGCAGACCCGGGACAGGGTCGGAAGCTTTCTTT. This translates into CASRPGTGSEAFF.

This chain joins TRBV5-6 and TRBJ1-1; 7 nucleotides align to TRBD1. Unmatched junction bases numbered 8, after V lost 0 bases and J lost 12 bases. In germline, CDR1 is SGHDT, CDR2 YYEEEE. CDR3 length: 13 amino acids. The CDR3 loop is CASSLGRQGKTFF. The DNA for the CDR3 is TGTGCCAGCAGCTTGGGTCGACAGGGAAAGACTTTCTTT.

This rearrangement joins TRBV6-1 to TRBJ2-7; 11 nucleotides match TRBD2. The CDR3 covers 15 residues. V lost 0 bases and J lost 5; bases outside the gene matches: 3. The V gene's germline CDR1 is MNHNS and CDR2 SASEGT. CDR3 sequence reads: CASSEAASGRNEQYF. The CDR3 DNA follows: TGTGCCAGCAGTGAAGCTGCTAGCGGGAGGAACGAGCAGTACTTC.

In this sample, this clone turned up a few times. The chain combines TRBV28 with TRBJ1-5, with 11 bases identical to TRBD1. The CDR3 extends over 18 amino acids. Germline CDR1 is MDHEN and CDR2 is SYDVKM. The J segment lost 3 bases and the V segment lost 6 bases, leaving 13 bases of the junction unmatched. The CDR3 DNA reads TGTGCCAGCAGGAACCGGGACAGGGGGTACGACTTCAATCAGCCCCAGCATTTT. Translating it yields CASRNRDRGYDFNQPQHF. Supplemented by reference TRBV28 and TRBJ1-5, the full variable domain reads DVKVTQSSRYLVKRTGEKVFLECVQDMDHENMFWYRQDPGLGLRLIYFSYDVKMKEKGDIPEGYSVSREKKERFSLILESASTNQTSMYLCASRNRDRGYDFNQPQHFGDGTRLSIL.

This chain connects TRBV4-1 to TRBJ2-3; possibly TRBD2 for D (6 bases). Germline V gene data show CDR1 as MGHRA and CDR2 as YSYEKL. The CDR3 consists of 19 residues. The V gene lost 1 base and the J gene lost 7 bases, with 27 bases spanning the gap. The CDR3 spells CASSQVLYEDSPRGYTQYF. CDR3 DNA: TGCGCCAGCAGCCAAGTCCTTTATGAAGACAGCCCTCGGGGGTATACGCAGTATTTT.

This clone was recorded once. The rearrangement uses TRBV30 and TRBJ1-2, with D possibly TRBD1 on 6 matching bases. Germline V gene sequence: CDR1 GTSNPN, CDR2 SVGIG (reference sequence). The CDR3 length is 12 residues. The V end lost 4 bases, the J end lost 4 bases, and 10 bases lay between the germline ends. CDR3 nucleotides: TGTGCCTGGACCACAGGGAGCTATGGCTACACCTTC. As protein: CAWTTGSYGYTF. Full variable domain (remainder filled in from reference TRBV30 and TRBJ1-2): SQTIHQWPATLVQPVGSPLSLECTVEGTSNPNLYWYRQAAGRGLQLLFYSVGIGQISSEVPQNLSASRPQDRQFILSSKKLLLSDSGFYLCAWTTGSYGYTFGSGTRLTVV.

The chain carries TRBV19 and TRBJ2-7, with a possible D match to TRBD1 (6 bases). The CDR3 runs 13 residues. Trimming shortened V by 7 bases and J by 3 bases, and 13 bases separated the two germline ends. Germline-derived CDR1 and CDR2 are LNHDA and SQIVND (reference sequence). The DNA of the CDR3 is TGTGCCAGTATAGGGACAAGGGACTACGAGCAGTACTTC. Its protein is CASIGTRDYEQYF.

This chain links TRBV27 with TRBJ2-7, with TRBD1 identical over 11 bases. There are 15 residues in the CDR3. With 5 bases clipped from V and 2 bases from J, the junction kept 5 bases outside the gene matches. The germline gives CDR1 MNHEY, CDR2 SMNVEV (reference sequence). The CDR3 bases are TGTGCCAGCAGTCTCCGGGACAGGGGGACCTACGAGCAGTACTTC. Amino acid sequence: CASSLRDRGTYEQYF.

The chain has TRBV6-4 and TRBJ2-5, with 9 bases matching TRBD1. The CDR3 length is 17 residues. In germline, CDR1 is MRHNA, CDR2 SNTAGT. With V trimmed by 2 bases and J by 2 bases, 9 bases remained unmatched. The CDR3, as DNA: TGTGCCAGCAGTGACCGCTCACACGACAGGGGGCAAGAGACCCAGTACTTC. This sequence encodes CASSDRSHDRGQETQYF.

The CDR3 bases are TGTGCCAGTAGTATGGGGAGTTTGGGAAACAATGAGCAGTTCTTC. Its protein is CASSMGSLGNNEQFF. The V and J genes are TRBV19 and TRBJ2-1; possibly TRBD2 for D (5 bases). Germline loops: CDR1 LNHDA, CDR2 SQIVND (reference sequence). V gave up 3 bases and J gave up 5 bases, with 14 bases separating them. This CDR3 has 15 residues.

This clone showed up just a few times. The chain couples TRBV29-1 to TRBJ2-7, with 8 positions matching TRBD1. Germline V gene lookup returns CDR1 SQVTM and CDR2 ANQGSEA. The V and J ends lost 1 base and 1 base, in that order; junction bases with no gene match: 6. CDR3 length equals 15 residues. CDR3 region: CSVEVGRGHSYEQYF. As DNA, the CDR3 is TGCAGCGTTGAAGTGGGCAGGGGGCATTCCTACGAGCAGTACTTC.

The chain uses TRBV11-2 and TRBJ1-1; 9 nucleotides match TRBD1. CDR3 length equals 13 residues. V lost 2 bases and J lost 10; bases outside the gene matches: 5. Per the germline V gene, CDR1 is SGHAT and CDR2 is FQNNGV. CDR3 sequence (DNA): TGTGCCAGCAGCTTAACAGGGGGCTTTGGAGCTTTCTTT. This translates into CASSLTGGFGAFF.

CDR3 sequence (DNA): TGTGCCAGCAGCTTAGCGCCTGTAGCGGGCAGCGAGCAGTACTTC. It yields the protein CASSLAPVAGSEQYF. V is TRBV7-6 and J is TRBJ2-7; 7 bases are a match to TRBD2. Germline V lookup: CDR1 SGHVS, CDR2 FNYEAQ. Losses at the gene ends were 0 bases for V and 6 bases for J; bases not matched to a gene: 8. The CDR3 covers 15 residues.